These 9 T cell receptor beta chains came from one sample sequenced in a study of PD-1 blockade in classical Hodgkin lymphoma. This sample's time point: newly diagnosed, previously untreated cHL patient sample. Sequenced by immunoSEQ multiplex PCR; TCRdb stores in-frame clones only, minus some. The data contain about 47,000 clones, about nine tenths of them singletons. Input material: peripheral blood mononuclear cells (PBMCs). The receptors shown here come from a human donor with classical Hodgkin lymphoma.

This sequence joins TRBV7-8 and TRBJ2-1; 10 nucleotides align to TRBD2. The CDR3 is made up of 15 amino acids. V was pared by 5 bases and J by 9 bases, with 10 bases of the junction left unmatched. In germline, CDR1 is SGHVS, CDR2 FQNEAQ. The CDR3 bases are TGTGCCAGCAGCCTCCGAATAGCGGGAGGTCGTGAGCAGTTCTTC. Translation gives CASSLRIAGGREQFF.

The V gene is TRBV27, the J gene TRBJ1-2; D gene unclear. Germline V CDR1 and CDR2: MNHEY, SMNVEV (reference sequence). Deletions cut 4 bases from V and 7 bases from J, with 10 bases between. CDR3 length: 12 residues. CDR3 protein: CASSSGSSGYTF. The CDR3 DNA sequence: TGTGCCAGCAGTTCGGGGTCCTCTGGCTACACCTTC.

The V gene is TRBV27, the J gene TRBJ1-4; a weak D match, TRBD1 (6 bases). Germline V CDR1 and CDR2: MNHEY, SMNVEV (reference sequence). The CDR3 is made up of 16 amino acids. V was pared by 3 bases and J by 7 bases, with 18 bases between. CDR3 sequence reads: CASSFIWGASSEKLFF. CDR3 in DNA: TGTGCCAGCAGTTTTATCTGGGGGGCGTCCAGTGAAAAACTGTTTTTT.

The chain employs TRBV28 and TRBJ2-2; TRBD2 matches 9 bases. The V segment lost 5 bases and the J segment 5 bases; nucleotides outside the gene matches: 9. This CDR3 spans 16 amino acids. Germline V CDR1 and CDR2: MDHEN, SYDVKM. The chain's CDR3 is CASSPPTSGGTGELFF. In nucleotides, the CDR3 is TGTGCCAGCAGTCCTCCGACTAGCGGAGGGACCGGGGAGCTGTTTTTT.

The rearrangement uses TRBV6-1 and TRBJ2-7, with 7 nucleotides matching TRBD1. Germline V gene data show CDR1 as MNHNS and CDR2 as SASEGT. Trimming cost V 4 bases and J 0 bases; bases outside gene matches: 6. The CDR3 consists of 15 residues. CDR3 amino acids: CASSGHRGGSYEQYF. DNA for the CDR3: TGTGCCAGCAGTGGTCACAGGGGCGGCTCCTACGAGCAGTACTTC.

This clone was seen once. In DNA form, the CDR3 reads TGTGCCAGCAGTTTATTGCCACCCAAAGATACGCAGTATTTT. It specifies CASSLLPPKDTQYF. This chain joins TRBV28 and TRBJ2-3; D gene uncertain. The V gene's germline CDR1 is MDHEN and CDR2 SYDVKM. Trimming shortened V by 1 base and J by 5 bases, and 10 bases separated the two germline ends. The CDR3 extends over 14 amino acids.

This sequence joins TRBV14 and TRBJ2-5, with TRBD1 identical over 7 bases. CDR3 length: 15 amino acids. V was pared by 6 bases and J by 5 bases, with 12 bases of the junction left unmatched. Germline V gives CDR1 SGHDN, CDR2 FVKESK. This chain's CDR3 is CASSPRTGADETQYF. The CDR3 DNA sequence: TGTGCCAGCAGTCCACGTACAGGGGCAGATGAGACCCAGTACTTC. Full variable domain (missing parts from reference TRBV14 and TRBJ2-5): EAGVTQFPSHSVIEKGQTVTLRCDPISGHDNLYWYRRVMGKEIKFLLHFVKESKQDESGMPNNRFLAERTGGTYSTLKVQPAELEDSGVYFCASSPRTGADETQYFGPGTRLLVL.

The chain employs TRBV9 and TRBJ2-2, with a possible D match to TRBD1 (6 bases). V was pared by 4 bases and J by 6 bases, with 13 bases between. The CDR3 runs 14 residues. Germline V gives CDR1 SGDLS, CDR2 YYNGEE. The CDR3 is CASSTLGGAGELFF. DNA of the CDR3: TGTGCCAGCAGCACTTTAGGGGGAGCCGGGGAGCTGTTTTTT.

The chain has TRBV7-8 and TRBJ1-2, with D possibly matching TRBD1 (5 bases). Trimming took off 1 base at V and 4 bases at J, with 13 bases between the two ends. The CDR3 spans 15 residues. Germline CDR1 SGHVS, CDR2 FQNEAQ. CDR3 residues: CASSLGQTTIYGYTF. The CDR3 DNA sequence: TGTGCCAGCAGCTTAGGACAGACAACTATCTATGGCTACACCTTC.